This entry is about one TCR beta chain. Only in-frame clones appear in the TCRdb table, and some are missing; sequencing was by immunoSEQ multiplex PCR. The data hold tens of thousands of clones, with about 90% observed a single time. These data originate in a study of T cell changes during pregnancy in multiple sclerosis. CDR1 SGHTA and CDR2 FQGTGA come from the germline V gene. The CDR3 extends over 15 amino acids. V lost 3 bases to trimming and J lost 0 bases, with 9 bases between them. This specimen consisted of peripheral blood, obtained in the second trimester of pregnancy. This chain connects TRBV7-3 to TRBJ2-1; D unresolved. This sequence was found in a female donor in good health, enrolled as a control in a pregnancy study. CDR3 residues: CASSFMPSSYNEQFF. The CDR3 DNA reads as TGTGCCAGCAGCTTTATGCCGAGCTCCTACAATGAGCAGTTCTTC.